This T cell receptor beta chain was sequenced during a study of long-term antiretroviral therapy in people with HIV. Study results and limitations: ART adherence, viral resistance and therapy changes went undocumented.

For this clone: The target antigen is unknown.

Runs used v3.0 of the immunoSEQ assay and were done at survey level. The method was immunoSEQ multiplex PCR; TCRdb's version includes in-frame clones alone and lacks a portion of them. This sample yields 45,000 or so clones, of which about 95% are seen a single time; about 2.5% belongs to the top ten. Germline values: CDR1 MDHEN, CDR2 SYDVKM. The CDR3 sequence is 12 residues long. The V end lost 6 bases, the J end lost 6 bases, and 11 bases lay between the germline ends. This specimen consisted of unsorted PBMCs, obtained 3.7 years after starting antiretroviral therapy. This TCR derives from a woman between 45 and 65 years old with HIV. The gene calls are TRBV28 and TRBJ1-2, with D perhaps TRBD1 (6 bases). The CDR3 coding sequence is TGTGCCAGCAGCTTACAGGGTGATGGCTACACCTTC. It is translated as CASSLQGDGYTF.